This T cell receptor beta chain was documented in a study of T cells in localized non-small cell lung cancer. Findings and caveats of the study: Highest T cell clonality was seen in uninvolved adjacent lung, surpassing that measured in tumor. There were a median around 59 of the top 100 tumor clones appearing in adjacent lung. Sequencing covered just one tumor region, so heterogeneity cannot be ruled out. Longer overall survival was seen with higher T cell density measured in blood.

A remark on this clone: Its specificity is not known.

Only in-frame clones appear in the TCRdb table, and some are missing; sequencing was by immunoSEQ multiplex PCR. The sample contains about 78,000 clones, 80% to 90% of which appear only once. The CDR3 has 10 residues. The germline V gene has CDR1 SQVTM and CDR2 ANQGSEA. Material: peripheral blood, obtained before any cancer treatment. This clonotype originated in a man aged 35-69 years with stage I lung adenocarcinoma. This chain joins TRBV29-1 and TRBJ2-3; 7 bases are a match to TRBD2. CDR3 residues: CSHSGGRQYF. CDR3 nucleotides: TGCAGTCACTCGGGGGGAAGGCAGTATTTT.